The count of the clone carrying this T cell receptor beta chain is one. The antigen is not known. These data come from a study of cytomegalovirus exposure and HLA in healthy donors. Trimming left V 3 bases short and J 9 bases short, with 24 bases between. CDR3 length: 16 amino acids. Germline-derived CDR1 and CDR2 are SGHDT and YYEEEE. Measured with immunoSEQ multiplex PCR; TCRdb has only the in-frame clones, and not every one. This repertoire shows around 60,000 clones, under 95% found once; its top ten account for about 1.2%. Study-level findings and limits: According to a subsequent analysis, TCR clusters from the first cohort were inclined to appear together in the roughly 120 validation repertoires. A list of more than 150 TCR beta chains associated with cytomegalovirus was given. Cytomegalovirus status, reportedly, was diagnosed with high specificity and sensitivity by the classifier.

Separate from the approximately 670-subject first cohort, the roughly 120-subject validation cohort was the one that the donors belonged to. The V gene is TRBV5-6, the J gene TRBJ2-5; D perhaps matches TRBD1 (6 bases). The TCR was taken from a woman younger than 30 in good health and CMV-seronegative. Sample: PBMCs. This CDR3 is CASSYRVVTGSDAQYF. The CDR3 DNA reads as TGTGCCAGCAGCTACCGAGTTGTTACAGGGTCGGACGCCCAGTACTTC.